Shown below are 17 T cell receptor beta chains from a single sample sequenced in a study of blood T cell repertoires in COVID-19. Generated by immunoSEQ multiplex PCR, the TCRdb table keeps only in-frame clones and is missing some. The sample holds approximately 56,000 clones; roughly 80% are singletons and the top ten take approximately 12%. The sequenced sample was peripheral blood. These TCRs come from a woman of 80 years or more with acute or convalescent COVID-19.

V and J are TRBV4-2 and TRBJ2-7, with TRBD2 as a possible D gene (6 bases). There are 16 residues in the CDR3. In germline, CDR1 is LGHNA, CDR2 YNFKEQ. V gave up 0 bases and J gave up 4 bases, with 16 bases separating them. The CDR3 sequence is CASSQDPGYGGYEQYF. CDR3 DNA sequence: TGTGCCAGCAGCCAAGATCCTGGGTACGGGGGATACGAGCAGTACTTC.

The rearrangement uses TRBV30 and TRBJ1-4, with no clear D. Trimming removed 2 bases at V and 9 bases at J, with 16 bases between. Germline CDR1 is GTSNPN and CDR2 is SVGIG (reference sequence). The CDR3 is made up of 14 amino acids. The DNA for the CDR3 is TGTGCCTGGAGTTCCTCCGAGGCGGTCAAAAAACTGTTTTTT. Encoded protein: CAWSSSEAVKKLFF.

The J gene is TRBJ2-2, the V gene TRBV12-5, with 9 bases aligning to TRBD2. Trimming cost V 6 bases and J 0 bases; bases outside gene matches: 14. The CDR3 is made up of 19 amino acids. Germline values: CDR1 LGHNT, CDR2 FRNRAP. Here the CDR3 DNA reads TGTGCTAGTGGCCTTCGCAGGCGGGGGGGCCTCGCGAACACCGGGGAGCTGTTTTTT. Residues: CASGLRRRGGLANTGELFF.

The rearrangement uses TRBV6-1 and TRBJ1-1; possible D gene TRBD1, 6 bases. The germline V gene has CDR1 MNHNS and CDR2 SASEGT. The CDR3 loop spans 16 amino acids. V was cut by 3 bases and J by 4 bases, with 18 bases left in between. The CDR3 sequence is CASSDAGAGPSTEAFF. The CDR3 nucleotides read TGTGCCAGCAGTGACGCGGGGGCCGGGCCCAGCACTGAAGCTTTCTTT.

This clone came up a few times. The rearrangement links TRBV28 to TRBJ1-2; 7 bases fit TRBD1. The CDR3 is 13 residues long. With 5 bases clipped from V and 2 bases from J, the junction kept 2 bases outside the gene matches. Germline V gives CDR1 MDHEN, CDR2 SYDVKM. CDR3 loop: CASSGGQNYGYTF. The CDR3 nucleotides read TGTGCCAGCAGTGGGGGACAGAACTATGGCTACACCTTC.

The chain recombines TRBV6-5 with TRBJ1-2; weak D call: TRBD1 (6 bases). There are 13 residues in the CDR3. Trimming pared 6 bases from V and 8 bases from J, leaving 16 bases between. Germline loops: CDR1 MNHEY, CDR2 SVGAGI. CDR3 sequence (DNA): TGTGCCAGCAGCCTATCCTGGGGGCAAGGCTACACCTTC. Translating it yields CASSLSWGQGYTF.

In nucleotides, the CDR3 is TGTGCCAGCAGCCAAGTAGCCGGGGCGAACACCGGGGAGCTGTTTTTT. Its translation: CASSQVAGANTGELFF. The rearrangement joins TRBV14 to TRBJ2-2; D is possibly TRBD2 (5 bases). Trimming left V 1 base short and J 0 bases short, with 9 bases between. CDR1 and CDR2 from the germline V gene are SGHDN and FVKESK. The CDR3 contains 16 residues.

This clone was observed once. The chain is built from TRBV19 and TRBJ1-1; 7 bases agree with TRBD1. Germline lookup yields CDR1 LNHDA and CDR2 SQIVND (reference sequence). This CDR3 has 13 amino acids. Trimming at V came to 4 bases and at J to 5 bases, leaving 4 bases not matched to a gene. In DNA form, the CDR3 reads TGTGCCAGTAGTAGGCAGGGGGTAACTGAAGCTTTCTTT. This translates into CASSRQGVTEAFF.

Concerning this clone itself: One end of the junction does not line up with germline, which may come from a read error. The gene calls are TRBV29-1 and TRBJ2-7, with a weak D call TRBD2 (5 bases). CDR1 and CDR2 from the germline V gene are SQVTM and ANQGSEA. The CDR3 sequence is 12 residues long. DNA of the CDR3: TGTTCCGCCGGGAACCCGCCCTACGAGCAGTACTTC. Translation gives CSAGNPPYEQYF.

The count of this clone is one. The chain uses TRBV5-1 and TRBJ2-7; TRBD2 matches at 8 bases. The CDR3 has 16 amino acids. V was clipped by 0 bases and J by 2 bases; unmatched bases: 7. Germline V gene sequence: CDR1 SGHRS, CDR2 YFSETQ. CDR3 in DNA: TGCGCCAGCAGCTTGGGTTTTCGGGAGGGTGCCTACGAGCAGTACTTC. Residues: CASSLGFREGAYEQYF.

CDR3 DNA sequence: TGTGCCAGCAGCCAAGTGGAGCCTACAGAGACCCAGTACTTC. This sequence encodes CASSQVEPTETQYF. This chain uses TRBV4-2 with TRBJ2-5; the D is unclear. The length of the CDR3 is 14 residues. Per the germline V gene, CDR1 is LGHNA and CDR2 is YNFKEQ. The germline V and J ends were trimmed by 1 base and 4 bases, with 10 bases remaining between them.

V and J are TRBV3-1 (or the pseudogene TRBV3-2) and TRBJ2-5, with D possibly matching TRBD2 (6 bases). Trimming pared 8 bases from V and 1 base from J, leaving 14 bases between. Germline V gives CDR1 LGHDT, CDR2 YNNKEL (reference sequence). This CDR3 spans 14 amino acids. As DNA, the CDR3 is TGTGCCAGCTGCCGGGTGGGGGGCCAAGAGACCCAGTACTTC. The encoded protein is CASCRVGGQETQYF.

The genes are TRBV11-2 and TRBJ1-4; D is unresolved. CDR1 is SGHAT and CDR2 is FQNNGV in the germline V gene. The CDR3 covers 16 residues. Trimming left V 1 base short and J 3 bases short, with 12 bases between. CDR3 DNA sequence: TGTGCCAGCAGCTTAGTTAGCGGGAAGGCTAATGAAAAACTGTTTTTT. Protein product: CASSLVSGKANEKLFF.

This chain connects TRBV7-2 to TRBJ2-5; D uncertain. CDR3 length equals 14 residues. Germline CDR1 is SGHTA and CDR2 is FQGNSA. Deletions cut 0 bases from V and 1 base from J, with 6 bases between. CDR3 nucleotide sequence: TGTGCCAGCAGCTTAGCCCTAACCCAAGAGACCCAGTACTTC. As protein: CASSLALTQETQYF.

The chain uses TRBV6-5 and TRBJ2-7; D might be TRBD1 (5 bases). Trimming took 5 bases from V and 4 from J, leaving 15 bases between them. This CDR3 spans 14 amino acids. The germline V gene has CDR1 MNHEY and CDR2 SVGAGI. The CDR3 loop is CASSPEPGIYEQYF. The CDR3 DNA is TGTGCCAGCAGTCCAGAACCAGGGATATACGAGCAGTACTTC.

This clone turned up a few times. CDR3 region: CASSPQGTNTGELFF. In nucleotides, the CDR3 is TGTGCCAGCAGCCCCCAGGGAACGAACACCGGGGAGCTGTTTTTT. The V call is TRBV7-2, the J call TRBJ2-2; D possibly corresponds to TRBD1 (5 bases). Germline-derived CDR1 and CDR2 are SGHTA and FQGNSA. This CDR3 is built from 15 residues. V lost 5 bases and J lost 0, with 10 bases in between.

V gene TRBV6-6 combines with J gene TRBJ1-1; TRBD1 is a possible D gene (5 bases). Germline V gene sequence: CDR1 MNHNY, CDR2 SVGAGI (reference sequence). V was cut by 8 bases and J by 7 bases, with 11 bases left in between. The CDR3 has 11 residues. The CDR3 is CASWGGFEAFF. The CDR3 DNA follows: TGTGCCAGCTGGGGGGGGTTTGAAGCTTTCTTT.